The TCR beta chain under discussion was sequenced for a study of cytomegalovirus exposure and HLA in healthy donors. Study observations and caveats: Most TCR sequences proved rare, with some public TCRs found in many donors. Testing in vitro showed a few CMV-associated chains specific for CMV antigens. High sensitivity and specificity were reportedly achieved when the classifier diagnosed cytomegalovirus status. Clusters of TCRs from the first cohort tended to co-occur in the 120 or so validation repertoires (as a later analysis found).

TCRdb's copy holds only in-frame clones and misses some; the assay was immunoSEQ multiplex PCR. The table records 95,000 to 150,000 clones, nearly 90% of them present only once. Remarks on this clone: Antigen unknown.

This receptor was identified in a young woman in good health and CMV-seronegative. What was sequenced was PBMCs.

The CDR3 protein is CASKDRGVQPQHF. The CDR3 DNA follows: TGTGCCAGTAAAGACAGGGGGGTTCAGCCCCAGCATTTT. The chain is built from TRBV19 and TRBJ1-5; 9 nucleotides line up with TRBD1. Germline assignment: CDR1 LNHDA and CDR2 SQIVND (reference sequence). The CDR3 length is 13 residues. V gave up 7 bases and J gave up 6 bases; unmatched junction bases: 4.